Included here is one T cell receptor (beta chain) sequence, with context. Its specificity is not known. Building of the TCR beta libraries involved iRepertoire HTBI primers and Arm-PCR of CDR3 regions. TCRdb re-derived calls from the multiplex PCR reads in MiXCR, one entry per CDR3 protein. The table includes about 400,000 distinct CDR3 sequences, 15% detected once. V dropped 3 bases and J dropped 0 bases, with 11 bases sitting between them. Germline CDR1 and CDR2: KGHSH and LQKENI. This CDR3 has 16 amino acids. The data were obtained in a study of regulatory T cells in long-lasting Graves disease. Time point specified: newly diagnosed GD, antithyroid drugs for less than 3 months. RNA from PBMCs was the source of the TCR library. Overall study results and limits: Newly diagnosed Graves' patients had higher TCR diversity than persistent ones. Fewer public clonotypes were shared by new patients (about 940) than by persistent patients (approximately 2,700). Accuracy was perhaps lowered by the small sample size.

This chain uses TRBV18 with TRBJ2-2; maybe TRBD2 (5 bases). This material consisted of peripheral blood mononuclear cells (PBMCs), taken at new diagnosis, from a patient treated with antithyroid drugs. This receptor was obtained from a female donor with Graves disease. The CDR3 bases are TGTGCCAGCTCACCGAGGGCAGCCTCGAACACCGGGGAGCTGTTTTTT. Translation: CASSPRAASNTGELFF.